The 7 T cell receptor beta chains presented below share a single source sample, sequenced in a study of tumor-infiltrating lymphocytes in primary liver carcinoma. With roughly 0.5 ug total RNA as template and a constant-region primer, TCR beta cDNA was made. A slightly modified ARM-PCR protocol with three nested multiplex PCR rounds produced these TCR beta libraries. Each of the first two PCR rounds ran roughly 9 cycles with TRBV1-TRBV30 forward and C-beta reverse primers. Each CDR3 protein is one row after TCRdb ran MiXCR on the multiplex PCR reads. The table shows some 200,000 distinct CDR3 sequences, with less than 70% occurring only once. The researchers obtained blood RNA from unsorted whole blood and also extracted germline DNA. Material: peripheral blood. These receptors originate from a woman between 55 and 75 years old with primary liver carcinoma and hepatitis B virus infection.

As concerns this clonotype: The junction departs from the called germline gene at one end, perhaps through a read error. The chain has TRBV10-3 and TRBJ2-1, with unresolved D. The germline gives CDR1 ENHRY, CDR2 SYGVKD. The CDR3 has 15 residues. The CDR3 reads CATSDRPKGYNEQFF. DNA of the CDR3: TGTGCCACCAGTGACCGGCCGAAGGGCTACAATGAGCAGTTCTTC.

The chain carries TRBV7-3 and TRBJ2-3; unclear D gene. In germline, CDR1 is SGHTA, CDR2 FQGTGA. The V end lost 2 bases, the J end lost 6 bases, and 12 bases lay between the germline ends. CDR3 size: 14 residues. The CDR3 loop reads CASSLFGPRDTQYF. In nucleotides, the CDR3 is TGTGCCAGCAGCTTATTCGGGCCAAGGGATACGCAGTATTTT.

For this clonotype: One junction end does not reproduce the germline sequence, and a read error may be involved. This chain uses TRBV12-3 or TRBV12-4 with TRBJ2-3; 10 nucleotides line up with TRBD2. The CDR3 loop spans 16 amino acids. The CDR3 DNA reads TGTGCCAGCAGTTTCCCAGCGGGAGGGGTCACACATACGCAGTATTTT. It specifies CASSFPAGGVTHTQYF.

This clonotype was detected ten times or more. V and J are TRBV6-1 and TRBJ2-1; no firm D call. The CDR3 contains 14 residues. The germline V and J ends were trimmed by 1 base and 5 bases, with 9 bases remaining between them. Germline-derived CDR1 and CDR2 are MNHNS and SASEGT. The CDR3 loop is CASSEVVLNNEQFF. DNA of the CDR3: TGTGCCAGCAGTGAAGTAGTACTTAACAATGAGCAGTTCTTC.

Concerning this clonotype itself: The junction differs from germline at one of its ends, possibly a read error. The chain links TRBV11-2 to TRBJ2-7; D is undetermined. Germline CDR1 SGHAT, CDR2 FQNNGV. The CDR3 covers 13 residues. The CDR3 is CVSSTQGSYEQYF. The CDR3 nucleotides read TGTGTCAGCAGCACCCAAGGTTCGTACGAGCAGTACTTC.

Details on this clonotype: The CDR3 does not end in the conserved phenylalanine or tryptophan, so this is likely a read error. The chain is built from TRBV12-3 or TRBV12-4 and TRBJ2-1; D is ambiguous. The CDR3 runs 13 residues. V gave up 5 bases and J gave up 10 bases, with 15 bases separating them. The CDR3, as DNA: TGTGCCAGCAGTACCCTCCCAAGCTGCGAGCAGTTCCTC. This gives the protein CASSTLPSCEQFL.

Of note for this clonotype: The junction and the germline gene differ at one end; a read error may be behind it. V and J are TRBV7-9 and TRBJ2-7; weak D call: TRBD1 (6 bases). The CDR3 has 13 residues. CDR1 is SEHNR, CDR2 FQNEAQ, per germline (reference sequence). The CDR3 nucleotides are TGTCCCAGCACCTCCTTCGACAGGAACGAGCAGTACTTC. This gives the protein CPSTSFDRNEQYF.